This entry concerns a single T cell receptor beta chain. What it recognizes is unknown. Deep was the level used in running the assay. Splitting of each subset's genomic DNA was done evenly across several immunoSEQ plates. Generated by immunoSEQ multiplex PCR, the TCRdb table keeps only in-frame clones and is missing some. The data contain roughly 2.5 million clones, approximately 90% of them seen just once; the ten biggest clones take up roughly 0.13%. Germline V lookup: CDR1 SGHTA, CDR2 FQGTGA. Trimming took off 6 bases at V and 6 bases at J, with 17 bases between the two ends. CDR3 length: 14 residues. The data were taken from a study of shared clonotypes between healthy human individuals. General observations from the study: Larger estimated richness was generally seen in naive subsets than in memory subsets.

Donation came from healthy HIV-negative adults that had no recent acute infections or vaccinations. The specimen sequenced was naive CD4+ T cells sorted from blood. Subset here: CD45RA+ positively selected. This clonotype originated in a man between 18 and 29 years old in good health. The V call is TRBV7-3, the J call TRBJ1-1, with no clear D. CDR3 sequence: CASRQAGGWAEAFF. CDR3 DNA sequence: TGTGCCAGCAGACAAGCAGGTGGTTGGGCTGAAGCTTTCTTT.